One and the same sample provided the 6 T cell receptor beta chains below, sequenced in a study of cytomegalovirus exposure and HLA in healthy donors. Amplification used 60 Vbeta primers and 13 Jbeta primers. TCRdb's table, derived via immunoSEQ multiplex PCR, lists solely in-frame clones and lacks some. Counted here are roughly 130,000 clones, about 73% occurring once; the ten biggest clones make up approximately 2.1%. Sample: PBMCs. The receptor source for this set is a woman in her 40s in good health and CMV-seropositive.

This clone came up a few times. The CDR3: CASSLDRVNQPQHF. CDR3 coding DNA: TGTGCCAGCAGCTTGGACAGGGTAAATCAGCCCCAGCATTTT. The V gene is TRBV7-9, the J gene TRBJ1-5, with 8 bases that match TRBD1. The CDR3 consists of 14 residues. Germline loops: CDR1 SEHNR, CDR2 FQNEAQ (reference sequence). V gave up 3 bases and J gave up 4 bases; unmatched junction bases: 2.

This clone was found once. The chain combines TRBV7-2 with TRBJ2-3; 12 bases match TRBD2. The germline gives CDR1 SGHTA, CDR2 FQGNSA. J was trimmed by 6 bases and V by 1 base; bases with no gene match: 11. The CDR3 contains 18 residues. The CDR3 loop reads CASSLVLLAGGLGDTQYF. The CDR3, as DNA: TGTGCCAGCAGCTTAGTTCTACTAGCGGGAGGTCTTGGGGATACGCAGTATTTT.

This chain uses TRBV19 with TRBJ1-2; no clear D. Germline CDR1 LNHDA, CDR2 SQIVND (reference sequence). The CDR3 is 11 amino acids. With 6 bases removed from V and 6 bases from J, the gap between germline ends came to 8 bases. CDR3 sequence (DNA): TGTGCCAGTAGGAGGCCGGATGGCTACACCTTC. Its translation is CASRRPDGYTF.

V gene TRBV6-6 combines with J gene TRBJ1-5; TRBD1 matches 9 bases. The trim removed 0 bases at V and 5 bases at J, leaving 2 bases unmatched. The CDR3 is 15 residues long. The germline V gene encodes CDR1 MNHNY and CDR2 SVGAGI (reference sequence). CDR3 sequence (DNA): TGTGCCAGCAGTTACTCGACAGGGGGACATCAGCCCCAGCATTTT. This sequence encodes CASSYSTGGHQPQHF.

This chain joins TRBV7-2 and TRBJ2-2; D possibly corresponds to TRBD1 (7 bases). V was clipped by 4 bases and J by 1 base, with 13 bases between them. CDR1 is SGHTA, CDR2 FQGNSA, per germline. The CDR3 extends over 16 amino acids. The CDR3 sequence: CASSYRGTENTGELFF. The CDR3 DNA reads as TGTGCCAGCAGCTACCGCGGGACAGAGAACACCGGGGAGCTGTTTTTT.

CDR3 nucleotide sequence: TGCGCCAGCAGCTTGGGTCCGAGGGCCCTCTCCTACGAGCAGTACTTC. It specifies CASSLGPRALSYEQYF. The genes are TRBV5-1 and TRBJ2-7, with D possibly TRBD2 on 5 matching bases. Germline V gene sequence: CDR1 SGHRS, CDR2 YFSETQ. This CDR3 comprises 16 residues. V lost 0 bases to trimming and J lost 0 bases, with 13 bases between them. The whole variable domain, remainder taken from reference TRBV5-1 and TRBJ2-7, is KAGVTQTPRYLIKTRGQQVTLSCSPISGHRSVSWYQQTPGQGLQFLFEYFSETQRNKGNFPGRFSGRQFSNSRSEMNVSTLELGDSALYLCASSLGPRALSYEQYFGPGTRLTVT.